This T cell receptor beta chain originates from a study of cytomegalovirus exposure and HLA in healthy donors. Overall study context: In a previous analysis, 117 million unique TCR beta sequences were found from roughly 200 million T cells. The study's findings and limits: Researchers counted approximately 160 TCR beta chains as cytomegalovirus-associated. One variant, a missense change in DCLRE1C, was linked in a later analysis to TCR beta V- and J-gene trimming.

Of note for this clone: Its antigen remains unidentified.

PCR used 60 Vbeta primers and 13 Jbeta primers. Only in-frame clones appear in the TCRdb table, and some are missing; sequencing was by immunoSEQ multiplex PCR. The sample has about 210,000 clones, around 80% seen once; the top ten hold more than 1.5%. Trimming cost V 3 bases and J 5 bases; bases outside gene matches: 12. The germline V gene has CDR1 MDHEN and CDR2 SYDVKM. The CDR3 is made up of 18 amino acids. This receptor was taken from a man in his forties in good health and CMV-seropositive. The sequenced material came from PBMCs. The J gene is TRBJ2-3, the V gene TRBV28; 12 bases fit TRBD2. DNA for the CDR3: TGTGCCAGCAGTTTTGAACTGTCTAGCGGGAGGGCCAAAGATACGCAGTATTTT. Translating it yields CASSFELSSGRAKDTQYF. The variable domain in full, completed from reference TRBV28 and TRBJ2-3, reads DVKVTQSSRYLVKRTGEKVFLECVQDMDHENMFWYRQDPGLGLRLIYFSYDVKMKEKGDIPEGYSVSREKKERFSLILESASTNQTSMYLCASSFELSSGRAKDTQYFGPGTRLTVL.